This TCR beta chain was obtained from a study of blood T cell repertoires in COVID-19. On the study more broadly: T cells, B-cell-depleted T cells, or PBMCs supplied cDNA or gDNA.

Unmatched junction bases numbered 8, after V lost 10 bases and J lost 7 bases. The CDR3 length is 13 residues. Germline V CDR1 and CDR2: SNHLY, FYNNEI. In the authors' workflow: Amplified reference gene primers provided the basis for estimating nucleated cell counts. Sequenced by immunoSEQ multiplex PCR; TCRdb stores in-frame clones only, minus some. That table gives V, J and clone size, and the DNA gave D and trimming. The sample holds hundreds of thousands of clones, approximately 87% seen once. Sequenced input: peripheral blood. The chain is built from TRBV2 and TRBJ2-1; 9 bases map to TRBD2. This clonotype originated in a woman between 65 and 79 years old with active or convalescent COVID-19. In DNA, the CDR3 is TGTGCCACCAAGCGGGGGGTAGAGAATGAGCAGTTCTTC. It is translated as CATKRGVENEQFF.